This TCR beta chain was recorded in a study of OX40 agonist ivuxolimab in advanced cancers. With respect to this clone: A much larger clone differs by one base, so this may be a read error.

Using immunoSEQ multiplex PCR, the repertoire was profiled, and TCRdb retains in-frame clones only, with some absent. The sample holds about 35,000 clones; over 60% are singletons and the top ten take roughly 19%. Trimming took 5 bases from V and 4 from J; bases not matched to a gene: 2. CDR3 length: 15 residues. Germline CDR1 and CDR2: SGHTA and FQGNSA. Material: CD4+ or CD8+ T cells sorted from blood, obtained in a trial of the OX40 agonist ivuxolimab. This receptor was identified in an adult with an advanced solid tumor such as melanoma, head and neck, liver or kidney cancer. V usage is TRBV7-2 and J usage is TRBJ2-2; 12 bases are a match to TRBD2. CDR3 nucleotide sequence: TGTGCCAGCAGCCAGGGACTAGCGGGCACCGGGGAGCTGTTTTTT. This codes for CASSQGLAGTGELFF.